The rows below give T cell receptor beta chains drawn from one sample of a study of T cell responses to AZD1222 COVID-19 vaccine. Assay used: immunoSEQ multiplex PCR; TCRdb lists only in-frame clones, some missing. Found here are roughly 260,000 clones, more than 80% of them singletons; the top ten hold less than 0.6%. Sequences were derived from peripheral blood, sampled on day 0 of AZD1222 vaccination. These TCRs come from an adult in good health. CDR3s leave out the opening cysteine and the closing phenylalanine or tryptophan.

v_call: TRBV4-2
j_call: TRBJ2-5
cdr3_aa: ASSQGWRAEPETQY

v_call: TRBV4-3
j_call: TRBJ2-1
cdr3_aa: ASSQINRGEQF

v_call: TRBV24-1
j_call: TRBJ2-2
cdr3_aa: ATSDFGASGGELF

v_call: TRBV28
j_call: TRBJ2-3
cdr3_aa: ASRPDPGQGELWTDTQY

v_call: TRBV5-6
j_call: TRBJ2-4
cdr3_aa: ASHTGGSPTKNIQY

v_call: TRBV15
j_call: TRBJ1-6
cdr3_aa: ATSRDREDSLH

v_call: TRBV9
j_call: TRBJ2-7
cdr3_aa: ASSPPYEQY

v_call: TRBV2
j_call: TRBJ2-1
cdr3_aa: ASRTTGLFLNEQF

v_call: TRBV28
j_call: TRBJ2-7
cdr3_aa: ASTPLPGGEQY

v_call: TRBV18
j_call: TRBJ2-2
cdr3_aa: ASSPGRNTGELF

v_call: TRBV28
j_call: TRBJ2-3
cdr3_aa: ASSLAGAESDTQY

v_call: TRBV5-4
j_call: TRBJ2-3
cdr3_aa: ASSIKTDGLSDTQY

v_call: TRBV13
j_call: TRBJ1-5
cdr3_aa: ASRKQGSNQPQH

v_call: TRBV20-1
j_call: TRBJ2-7
cdr3_aa: SAPRDGRFD

v_call: TRBV7-2
j_call: TRBJ2-7
cdr3_aa: ASSLVGAGSSYEQY

v_call: TRBV4-1
j_call: TRBJ1-2
cdr3_aa: ASSHPPRDRGGGYT

v_call: TRBV5-1
j_call: TRBJ1-2
cdr3_aa: ASSWVEGGGYT

v_call: TRBV3-1/TRBV3-2
j_call: TRBJ2-2
cdr3_aa: ASSQVGGAWGTGELF

v_call: TRBV10-2
j_call: TRBJ2-1
cdr3_aa: ASRAGRGRNEQF

v_call: TRBV7-2
j_call: TRBJ1-2
cdr3_aa: ASSPVGGATTVNYGYT

v_call: TRBV5-4
j_call: TRBJ2-5
cdr3_aa: ASSPGSRGQTQY

v_call: TRBV28
j_call: TRBJ1-2
cdr3_aa: ASSLQGGYGYT

v_call: TRBV7-2
j_call: TRBJ1-2
cdr3_aa: ASSSLGQTYGYT

v_call: TRBV7-6
j_call: TRBJ1-4
cdr3_aa: ASSLPLSRGTNEKLF

v_call: TRBV11-2
j_call: TRBJ2-6
cdr3_aa: ASSYPTGGKSGANVLT

v_call: TRBV27
j_call: TRBJ1-1
cdr3_aa: ASSKGPVNTEAF

v_call: TRBV7-2
j_call: TRBJ2-7
cdr3_aa: ASSKTGVEQY

v_call: TRBV19
j_call: TRBJ1-6
cdr3_aa: ASSPTGGGNSPLH

v_call: TRBV24-1
j_call: TRBJ2-2
cdr3_aa: ATSELAGNTGELF

v_call: TRBV7-2
j_call: TRBJ1-5
cdr3_aa: ASSRDGSRNQPQH

v_call: TRBV15
j_call: TRBJ2-4
cdr3_aa: ATSRVMRQTKNIQY

v_call: TRBV9
j_call: TRBJ1-2
cdr3_aa: ASSAGGGWYGYT

v_call: TRBV28
j_call: TRBJ2-7
cdr3_aa: ASSTPGRTHEQY

v_call: TRBV12-3/TRBV12-4
j_call: TRBJ1-1
cdr3_aa: ASSSTGTEAF

v_call: TRBV4-1
j_call: TRBJ1-1
cdr3_aa: ASSQASGGRVEAF

v_call: TRBV3-1/TRBV3-2
j_call: TRBJ1-2
cdr3_aa: ASSQYRDSLYGYT

v_call: TRBV28
j_call: TRBJ2-7
cdr3_aa: AAGTANYEQY

v_call: TRBV5-6
j_call: TRBJ2-3
cdr3_aa: ASSLGYSSDTQY

v_call: TRBV2
j_call: TRBJ2-3
cdr3_aa: ASSATSGGFTDTQY

v_call: TRBV30
j_call: TRBJ2-5
cdr3_aa: AWSVPRGRFETQY

v_call: TRBV5-1
j_call: TRBJ2-1
cdr3_aa: ASSLGGLDNEQF

v_call: TRBV28
j_call: TRBJ1-5
cdr3_aa: ASLQPGYSNQPQH

v_call: TRBV18
j_call: TRBJ2-5
cdr3_aa: ASSPTSGEETQY

v_call: TRBV7-3
j_call: TRBJ2-7
cdr3_aa: ASSLSGGEEQY

v_call: TRBV18
j_call: TRBJ2-7
cdr3_aa: ASSPGRSSYEQY

v_call: TRBV11-2
j_call: TRBJ2-1
cdr3_aa: ASRRGGSYNEQF

v_call: TRBV28
j_call: TRBJ2-1
cdr3_aa: ASSLYLAGGVYEQF

v_call: TRBV2
j_call: TRBJ1-5
cdr3_aa: ASSTEGGNNQPQH

v_call: TRBV9
j_call: TRBJ2-1
cdr3_aa: ASSVRPDNEQF

v_call: TRBV27
j_call: TRBJ1-2
cdr3_aa: ASRDRYGYT

v_call: TRBV18
j_call: TRBJ2-7
cdr3_aa: ASSPPAPYEQY

v_call: TRBV6-2/TRBV6-3
j_call: TRBJ2-1
cdr3_aa: ASSYSTVMTLAGRSYNEQF

v_call: TRBV6-5
j_call: TRBJ2-7
cdr3_aa: ASSYDRAYEQY

v_call: TRBV19
j_call: TRBJ1-2
cdr3_aa: ASSIGQNSDYGYT

v_call: TRBV7-9
j_call: TRBJ2-2
cdr3_aa: ASSFSGGSTGELF

v_call: TRBV2
j_call: TRBJ1-2
cdr3_aa: ASSAEGANPKPYGYT

v_call: TRBV25-1
j_call: TRBJ1-1
cdr3_aa: ASSELIGRGVKEAF

v_call: TRBV5-1
j_call: TRBJ2-2
cdr3_aa: ASSQTAGAGGELF

v_call: TRBV2
j_call: TRBJ2-2
cdr3_aa: ASSEVGSANTGELF

v_call: TRBV3-1/TRBV3-2
j_call: TRBJ2-2
cdr3_aa: ASSQEIGELF